The TCR beta chain under discussion was sequenced for a study of cytomegalovirus exposure and HLA in healthy donors. Study observations and caveats: The later analysis indicated that the majority of CMV-associated TCR beta chains appeared HLA-restricted.

Looked up from germline, CDR1 is ENHRY and CDR2 is SYGVKD. Between the trimmed V and J ends, which lost 0 bases and 1 base, there was a span of 18 bases. CDR3 length: 18 residues. With respect to this clone: Its target is unknown.

The PCR employed 60 Vbeta primers together with 13 Jbeta primers. Profiling relied on immunoSEQ multiplex PCR, and the TCRdb table lists in-frame clones only, not all of them. This sample yields some 180,000 clones, of which over 70% are seen a single time; around 3.5% belongs to the top ten. The rearrangement joins TRBV10-3 to TRBJ1-1; tentatively, D is TRBD1 (5 bases). The sample comprised PBMCs. This clonotype was sampled from a woman aged 55 to 70 in good health and CMV-seropositive. The CDR3 nucleotides read TGTGCCATCAGTGAGTCATTGGGCGTGGGGACTCAGAACACTGAAGCTTTCTTT. Translation gives CAISESLGVGTQNTEAFF.